The clone carrying this TCR beta chain was observed many times. Its specificity is unknown. Then a second PCR, running roughly 7 to 11 cycles, was carried out with a sample-barcoded 5' primer and a J-beta primer mix. TCRdb used MiXCR to reprocess the 5' RACE reads, holding one entry per CDR3 protein. This table holds approximately 810,000 distinct CDR3 sequences, around 30% found once. These data belong to a study of blood T cells in healthy people across ages. Donors were systemically healthy Caucasian individuals from Russia aged 6 to 90 years. V dropped 5 bases and J dropped 4; count of bases not matched to a gene: 3. This CDR3 region has 13 residues. CDR1 and CDR2 from the germline V gene are SGHTA and FQGNSA. Study results and limitations: A strong correlation between TCR beta diversity and naive T cell percentage was seen. PBMCs that were unsorted prevented a conclusive naive versus antigen-experienced comparison.

The TCR originated in a woman of 80 years or more in good health. The chain couples TRBV7-2 to TRBJ2-3; 7 bases line up with TRBD2. The material sequenced was blood. The CDR3 sequence: CASSPGLADTQYF. CDR3 in DNA: TGTGCCAGCAGCCCAGGACTAGCAGATACGCAGTATTTT.